These T cell receptor beta chains were read from a single sample in a study of cytomegalovirus exposure and HLA in healthy donors. Repertoires were generated with immunoSEQ multiplex PCR, while TCRdb's copy carries only in-frame clones and drops some. The data show some 180,000 clones, with roughly 87% seen just once and less than 2% held by the top ten. The sample consisted of PBMCs. All receptors come from a man aged 35-49 years in good health and CMV-seronegative. The CDR3 runs from the conserved cysteine through the conserved F or W. The D gene is left open where the match is weak. Only some rows state a clone size, as once, few, many or a class for expanded clones.

>.|TRBJ2-1|TRBD2|TRBV9
TGTGCCAGCAGCGTAGCATCTAGCGGGACCTCCTCCTACAATGAGCAGTTCTTC
CASSVASSGTSSYNEQFF
>few|TRBJ1-3|.|TRBV6-1
TGTGCCAGCAGGCGGGGCCACGGAAACACCATATATTTT
CASRRGHGNTIYF
>few|TRBJ2-2|TRBD2|TRBV7-3
TGTGCCAGCAGCTCGCTACCGGGACTAGCGGGGGGCGGTACCGGGGAGCTGTTTTTT
CASSSLPGLAGGGTGELFF
>.|TRBJ1-1|.|TRBV2
TGTGCCGGCCATAGGGGAACTGAAGCTTTCTTT
CAGHRGTEAFF
>few|TRBJ2-5|TRBD2|TRBV28
TGTGCCAGCGCGGGGGGGCCAGAGACCCAGTACTTC
CASAGGPETQYF
>few|TRBJ2-7|TRBD1|TRBV7-2
TGTGCCAGCAGCCGACAGACAGGGGGGGTATCCTACGAGCAGTACTTC
CASSRQTGGVSYEQYF
>.|TRBJ1-5|.|TRBV6-1
TGTGCCAGCAGCCCGCAGGATCAGCCCCAGCATTTT
CASSPQDQPQHF
>.|TRBJ1-2|.|TRBV7-9
TGTGCCAGCAGCTTAGTAGGGGCTAACTATGGCTACACCTTC
CASSLVGANYGYTF
>.|TRBJ2-4|TRBD2|TRBV10-3
TGTGCCATCAGTGAGAGAGCGGGGTCCAAAAACATTCAGTACTTC
CAISERAGSKNIQYF
>.|TRBJ2-2|TRBD2|TRBV4-2
TGTGCCAGCAGCCCGCTTAGCGGGGGCACCGGGGAGCTGTTTTTT
CASSPLSGGTGELFF
>.|TRBJ2-7|.|TRBV11-2
TGTGCCAGCAGGGTTGACTATTTATCTTACGAGCAGTACTTC
CASRVDYLSYEQYF
>.|TRBJ1-1|.|TRBV29-1
TGCAGCGTTGTCGTTTACGCAGGGGCCCCGAACACTGAAGCTTTCTTT
CSVVVYAGAPNTEAFF
>.|TRBJ2-7|TRBD1|TRBV13
TGTGCCAGCAGCCCCAGACAGGGCTACTCCTACGAGCAGTACTTC
CASSPRQGYSYEQYF
>few|TRBJ2-1|.|TRBV4-1
TGCGCCAGCAGCCAAGAATGGCAGGGGTCTTACAATGAGCAGTTCTTC
CASSQEWQGSYNEQFF
>.|TRBJ2-7|.|TRBV29-1
TGCAGCGTTGAAAGGCAGGGATCAAGTTACGAGCAGTACTTC
CSVERQGSSYEQYF
>.|TRBJ2-7|.|TRBV7-8
TGTGCCAGCAGCATACCACAGGGTACCTACGAGCAGTACTTC
CASSIPQGTYEQYF
>.|TRBJ1-5|.|TRBV18
TGTGCCAGCTCACCACAGGAAGGCAGGAGCAATCAGCCCCAGCATTTT
CASSPQEGRSNQPQHF
>.|TRBJ2-5|.|TRBV5-8
TGTGCCAGCAGCTTGGCCGCGGTGGCGGTTACCCAGTACTTC
CASSLAAVAVTQYF
>few|TRBJ1-3|.|TRBV9
TGTGCCAGCAGCGTACACCCAGCGAGCTCTGGAAACACCATATATTTT
CASSVHPASSGNTIYF
>few|TRBJ2-1|.|TRBV2
TGTGCCAGCAGTGATCGGATCAGGGGCCACAATGAGCAGTTCTTC
CASSDRIRGHNEQFF
>.|TRBJ1-1|TRBD1|TRBV9
TGTGCCAGCGGGACAGGGTACACTGAAGCTTTCTTT
CASGTGYTEAFF
>.|TRBJ2-7|.|TRBV6-5
TGTGCCAGCAGTTACTCGGGGTCAGGGGACGAGCAGTACTTC
CASSYSGSGDEQYF
>.|TRBJ1-3|.|TRBV6-5
TGTGCCAGCAGGGGCCTTGGAAACACCATATATTTT
CASRGLGNTIYF
>.|TRBJ2-3|TRBD2|TRBV5-1
TGCGCCAGCAGCTTACCGGCTAGCGGGGGGGCCAGGACGCAGTATTTT
CASSLPASGGARTQYF
>.|TRBJ1-6|.|TRBV7-9
TGTGCCAGCAGCTCGGACGGCGGACTTAATTCACCCCTCCACTTT
CASSSDGGLNSPLHF
>.|TRBJ1-2|.|TRBV19
TGTGCCAGTAGTACTAGGGAACAGGGATTATACAATGGCTACACCTTC
CASSTREQGLYNGYTF
>.|TRBJ2-3|TRBD1|TRBV6-6
TGTGCCAGCAGTTACTCTGGGACAGGGGTGGAGAGAAGGCAGTATTTT
CASSYSGTGVERRQYF
>.|TRBJ2-3|.|TRBV4-2
TGTGCCAGCAGCCAAGAATCGTGGGGGGGGGCATCGGATACGCAGTATTTT
CASSQESWGGASDTQYF
>.|TRBJ2-1|TRBD2|TRBV5-1
TGCGCCAGCAGCTCACGGACTAGCGGGAGTATCGTGGGGAACTACAATGAGCAGTTCTTC
CASSSRTSGSIVGNYNEQFF
>few|TRBJ1-3|.|TRBV4-2
TGTGCCAGCAGCCAAGGGGGGGGAGGAGGACTTTCTGGAAACACCATATATTTT
CASSQGGGGGLSGNTIYF
>.|TRBJ2-7|.|TRBV7-2
TGTGCCAGCAGCTTATACTCCGGGGGGCTAACCTACGAGCAGTACTTC
CASSLYSGGLTYEQYF
>.|TRBJ2-1|.|TRBV7-2
TGTGCCAGCAGCTTAGTCTTCTACAATGAGCAGTTCTTC
CASSLVFYNEQFF
>.|TRBJ2-3|TRBD2|TRBV28
TGTGCCAGCAGTATTTTTAGCGGGAGGACACCAGATACGCAGTATTTT
CASSIFSGRTPDTQYF
>.|TRBJ1-5|.|TRBV7-2
TGTGCCAGCAGTCCCTCAGGGAGGAATCAGCCCCAGCATTTT
CASSPSGRNQPQHF
>.|TRBJ2-3|TRBD1|TRBV28
TGTGCCAGCAGCGGCCCAAGGGACAGTAGCACAGATACGCAGTATTTT
CASSGPRDSSTDTQYF
>.|TRBJ2-5|.|TRBV7-2
TGTGCCAGCAGCACGCGACTACAAGAGACCCAGTACTTC
CASSTRLQETQYF
>.|TRBJ2-3|TRBD1|TRBV20-1
TGCAGTGTCTCGGACAGGGAGACGCAGTATTTT
CSVSDRETQYF
>.|TRBJ1-1|.|TRBV20-1
TGCAGTGCTAGACCGGGGTCTGAAGCTTTCTTT
CSARPGSEAFF
>few|TRBJ2-2|.|TRBV4-3
TGCGCCAGCAGCCAAGAGACGAGTACAGGGTGGGCCGGGGAGCTGTTTTTT
CASSQETSTGWAGELFF
>.|TRBJ2-7|TRBD1|TRBV2
TGTGCCAGCAGAGGGACAGCTGTCTACGAGCAGTACTTC
CASRGTAVYEQYF
>few|TRBJ1-5|TRBD1|TRBV2
TGTGCCAGCAGTGAGGGACAGGCTATAGGGCCCCAGCATTTT
CASSEGQAIGPQHF
>.|TRBJ2-3|.|TRBV4-3
TGCGCCAGCAGCCAAGATTTCGGGAGCACAGATACGCAGTATTTT
CASSQDFGSTDTQYF
>.|TRBJ2-5|.|TRBV6-1
TGTGCCAGCAGTGAACCGCCAGGTGGGGAGACCCAGTACTTC
CASSEPPGGETQYF
>.|TRBJ2-5|.|TRBV28
TGTGCCAGCAGTTTAGCCCTAGCCGGTTTGGGGACCCAGTACTTC
CASSLALAGLGTQYF
>.|TRBJ1-3|.|TRBV19
TGTGCCTCGACAGCTACCTCGGTTGGAAACACCATATATTTT
CASTATSVGNTIYF
>.|TRBJ2-7|.|TRBV2
TGTGCCAGCAGGGAGGGGTCCGAGCAGTACTTC
CASREGSEQYF
>.|TRBJ1-2|TRBD1|TRBV7-2
TGTGCCAGCAGCGGCCGGGACAGGGGGCCTTCTGGCTACACCTTC
CASSGRDRGPSGYTF
>once|TRBJ2-5|TRBD1|TRBV19
TGTGCCAGTAGTATAGAGTCCGGGACAGGGGGCCAGACCCAGTACTTC
CASSIESGTGGQTQYF
>.|TRBJ1-2|.|TRBV7-9
TGTGCCAGCAGCCCGACAGCCCCTTATGGCTACACCTTC
CASSPTAPYGYTF
>.|TRBJ1-5|.|TRBV4-3
TGCGCCAGCAGCCAAGATTGGGGGGTCAATCAGCCCCAGCATTTT
CASSQDWGVNQPQHF
>once|TRBJ2-7|.|TRBV29-1
TGCAGCGTTCTCGGGGTTTCCCCCTACGAGCAGTACTTC
CSVLGVSPYEQYF